The T cell receptor beta chain described here comes from a study of blood T cell repertoires in COVID-19. Study details: Spain, Italy and the United States supplied samples that represented acute and convalescent COVID-19. Nucleic acid was either cDNA or gDNA, and it came from T cells, B-cell-depleted T cells, or PBMCs.

There are 13 residues in the CDR3. Trimming cost V 1 base and J 3 bases, with 7 bases left between them. Per the germline V gene, CDR1 is SGHRS and CDR2 is YFSETQ. This clone turned up a few times. Study processing details: Nucleated cell number was recorded as an estimate derived from reference gene primer amplification. Sequencing was performed with immunoSEQ multiplex PCR; in TCRdb, only in-frame clones are kept and a portion is missing. The D gene and trimming were derived from the DNA, and the V and J assignments and clone size from that table. The sample records 200,000 or so clones, around 86% being singletons.

Sample: peripheral blood. The chain links TRBV5-1 to TRBJ1-1; no definite D call. The source of this sequence is an elderly man with acute or convalescent COVID-19. The CDR3, as DNA: TGCGCCAGCAGCTTGTCCCGGTACACTGAAGCTTTCTTT. Translated, it gives CASSLSRYTEAFF.